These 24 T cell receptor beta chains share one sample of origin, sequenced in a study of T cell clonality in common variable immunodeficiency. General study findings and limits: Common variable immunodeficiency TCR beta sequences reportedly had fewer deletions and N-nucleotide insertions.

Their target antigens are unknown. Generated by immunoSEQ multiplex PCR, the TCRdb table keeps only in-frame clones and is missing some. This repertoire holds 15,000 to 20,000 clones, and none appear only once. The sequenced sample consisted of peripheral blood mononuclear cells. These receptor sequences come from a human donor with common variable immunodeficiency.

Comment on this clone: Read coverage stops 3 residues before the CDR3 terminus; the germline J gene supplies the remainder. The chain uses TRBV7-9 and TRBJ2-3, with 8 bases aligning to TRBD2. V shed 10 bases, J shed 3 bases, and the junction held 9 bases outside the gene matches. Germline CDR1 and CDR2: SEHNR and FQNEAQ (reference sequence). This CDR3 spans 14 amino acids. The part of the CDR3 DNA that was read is TGTGCCACTCAACTGGGCGGGGGGACAGATACG. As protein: CATQLGGGTDT. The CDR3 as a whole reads CATQLGGGTDTQYF.

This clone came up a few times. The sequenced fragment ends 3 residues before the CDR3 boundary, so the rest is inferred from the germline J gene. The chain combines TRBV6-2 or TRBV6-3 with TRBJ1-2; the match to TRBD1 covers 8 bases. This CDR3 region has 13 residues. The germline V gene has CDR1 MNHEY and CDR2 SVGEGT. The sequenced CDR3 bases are TGTGCCAGCAGACCCCAGGGGGCAAGAGGC. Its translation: CASRPQGARG. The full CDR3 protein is CASRPQGARGYTF.

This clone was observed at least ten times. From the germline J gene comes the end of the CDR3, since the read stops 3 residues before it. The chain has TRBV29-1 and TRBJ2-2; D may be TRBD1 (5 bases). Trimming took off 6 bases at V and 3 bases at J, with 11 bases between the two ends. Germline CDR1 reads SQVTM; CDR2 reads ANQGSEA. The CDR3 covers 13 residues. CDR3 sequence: CSVYGHYTGELFF. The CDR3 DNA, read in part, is TGCAGCGTCTACGGACATTACACCGGGGAG.

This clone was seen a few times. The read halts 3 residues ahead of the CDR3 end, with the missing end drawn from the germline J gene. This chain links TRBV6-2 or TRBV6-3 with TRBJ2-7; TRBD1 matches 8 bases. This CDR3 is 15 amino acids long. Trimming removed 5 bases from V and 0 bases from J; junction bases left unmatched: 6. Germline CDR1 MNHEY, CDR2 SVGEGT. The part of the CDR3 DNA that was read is TGTGCCAGCAGTGACCAGGGGGCAAGCTCCTACGAG. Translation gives CASSDQGASSYE. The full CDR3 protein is CASSDQGASSYEQYF.

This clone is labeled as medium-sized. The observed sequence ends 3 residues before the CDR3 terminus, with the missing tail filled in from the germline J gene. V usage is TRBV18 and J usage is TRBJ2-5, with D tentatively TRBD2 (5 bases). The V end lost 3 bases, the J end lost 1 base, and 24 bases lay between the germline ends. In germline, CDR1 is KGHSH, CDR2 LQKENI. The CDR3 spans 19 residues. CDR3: CASSPTADVGIGVQETQYF. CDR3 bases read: TGTGCCAGCTCACCCACCGCGGACGTTGGGATCGGGGTCCAAGAGACC.

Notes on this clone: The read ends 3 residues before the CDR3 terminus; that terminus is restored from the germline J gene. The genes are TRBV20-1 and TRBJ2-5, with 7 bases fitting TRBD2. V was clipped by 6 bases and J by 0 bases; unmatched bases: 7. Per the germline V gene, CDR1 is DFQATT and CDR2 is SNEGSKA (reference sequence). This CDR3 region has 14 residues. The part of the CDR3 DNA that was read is TGCAGTGCCGACGGGGGGACCTACCAAGAGACC. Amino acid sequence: CSADGGTYQET. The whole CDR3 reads CSADGGTYQETQYF.

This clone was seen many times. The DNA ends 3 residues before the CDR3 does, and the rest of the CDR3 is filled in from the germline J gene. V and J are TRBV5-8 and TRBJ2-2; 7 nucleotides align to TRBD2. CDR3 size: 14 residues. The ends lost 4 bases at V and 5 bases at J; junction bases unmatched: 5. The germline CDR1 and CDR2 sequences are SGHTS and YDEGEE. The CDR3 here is CASSRKRGTGELFF. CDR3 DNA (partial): TGTGCCAGCAGCCGTAAGCGGGGTACCGGGGAG. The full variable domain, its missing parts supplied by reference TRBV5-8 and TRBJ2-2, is EAGVTQSPTHLIKTRGQQATLRCSPISGHTSVYWYQQALGLGLQFLLWYDEGEERNRGNFPPRFSGRQFPNYSSELNVNALELEDSALYLCASSRKRGTGELFFGEGSRLTVL.

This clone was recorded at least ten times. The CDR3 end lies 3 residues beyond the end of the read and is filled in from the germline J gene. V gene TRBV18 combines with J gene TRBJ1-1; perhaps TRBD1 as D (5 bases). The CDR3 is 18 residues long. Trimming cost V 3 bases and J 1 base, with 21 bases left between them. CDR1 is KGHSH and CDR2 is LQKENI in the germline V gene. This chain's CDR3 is CASSPYISQGLSNTEAFF. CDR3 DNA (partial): TGTGCCAGCTCACCGTATATCAGTCAGGGTTTGTCGAACACTGAA.

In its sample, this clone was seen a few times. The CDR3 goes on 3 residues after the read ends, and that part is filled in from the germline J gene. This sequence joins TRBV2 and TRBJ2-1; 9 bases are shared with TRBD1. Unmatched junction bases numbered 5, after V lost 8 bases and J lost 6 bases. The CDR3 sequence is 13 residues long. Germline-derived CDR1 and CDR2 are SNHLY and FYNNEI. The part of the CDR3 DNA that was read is TGTGCCAGCGGCCGACAGGGGGGCAATGAG. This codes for CASGRQGGNE. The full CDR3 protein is CASGRQGGNEQFF. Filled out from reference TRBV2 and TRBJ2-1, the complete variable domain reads EPEVTQTPSHQVTQMGQEVILRCVPISNHLYFYWYRQILGQKVEFLVSFYNNEISEKSEIFDDQFSVERPDGSNFTLKIRSTKLEDSAMYFCASGRQGGNEQFFGPGTRLTVL.

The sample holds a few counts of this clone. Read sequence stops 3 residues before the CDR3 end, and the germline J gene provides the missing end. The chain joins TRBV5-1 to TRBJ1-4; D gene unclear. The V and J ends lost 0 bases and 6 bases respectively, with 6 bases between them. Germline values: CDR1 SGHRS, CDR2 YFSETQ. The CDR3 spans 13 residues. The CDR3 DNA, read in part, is TGCGCCAGCAGCTTGGCCCCGGATGAAAAA. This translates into CASSLAPDEK. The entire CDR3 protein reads CASSLAPDEKLFF.

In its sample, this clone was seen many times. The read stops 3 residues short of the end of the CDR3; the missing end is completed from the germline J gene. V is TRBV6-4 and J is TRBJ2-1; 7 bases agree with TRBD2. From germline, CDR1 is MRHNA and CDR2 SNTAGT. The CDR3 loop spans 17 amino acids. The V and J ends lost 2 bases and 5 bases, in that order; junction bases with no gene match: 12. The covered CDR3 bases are TGTGCCAGCAGTGACCCCTTTGGCGGGAGCAGGCACAATGAG. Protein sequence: CASSDPFGGSRHNE. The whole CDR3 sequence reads CASSDPFGGSRHNEQFF.

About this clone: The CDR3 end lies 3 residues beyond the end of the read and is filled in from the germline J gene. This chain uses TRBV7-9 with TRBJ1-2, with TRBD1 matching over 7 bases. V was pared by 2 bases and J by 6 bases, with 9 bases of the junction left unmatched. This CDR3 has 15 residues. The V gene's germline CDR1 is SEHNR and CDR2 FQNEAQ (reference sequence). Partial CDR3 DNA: TGTGCCAGCAGCTTAAGTACAGGGGTAAAGGATGGC. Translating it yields CASSLSTGVKDG. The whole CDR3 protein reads CASSLSTGVKDGYTF. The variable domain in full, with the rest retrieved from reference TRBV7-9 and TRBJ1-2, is DTGVSQNPRHKITKRGQNVTFRCDPISEHNRLYWYRQTLGQGPEFLTYFQNEAQLEKSRLLSDRFSAERPKGSFSTLEIQRTEQGDSAMYLCASSLSTGVKDGYTFGSGTRLTVV.

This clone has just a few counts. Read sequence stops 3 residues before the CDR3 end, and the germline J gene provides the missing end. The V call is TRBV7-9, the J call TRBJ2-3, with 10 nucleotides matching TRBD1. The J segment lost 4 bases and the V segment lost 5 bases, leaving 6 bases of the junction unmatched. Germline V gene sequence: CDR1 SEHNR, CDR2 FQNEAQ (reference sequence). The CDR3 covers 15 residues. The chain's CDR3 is CASSKTGGIADTQYF. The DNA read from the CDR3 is TGTGCCAGCAGCAAGACAGGGGGCATCGCAGATACG.

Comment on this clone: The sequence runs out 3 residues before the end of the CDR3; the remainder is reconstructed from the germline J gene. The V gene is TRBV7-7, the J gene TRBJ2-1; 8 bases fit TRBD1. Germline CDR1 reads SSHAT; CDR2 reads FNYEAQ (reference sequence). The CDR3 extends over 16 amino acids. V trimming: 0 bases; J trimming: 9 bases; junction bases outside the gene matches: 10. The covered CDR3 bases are TGTGCCAGCAGCTTAGCAGGCAGGGGGCGTTATGGTGAG. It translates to CASSLAGRGRYGE. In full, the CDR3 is CASSLAGRGRYGEQFF.

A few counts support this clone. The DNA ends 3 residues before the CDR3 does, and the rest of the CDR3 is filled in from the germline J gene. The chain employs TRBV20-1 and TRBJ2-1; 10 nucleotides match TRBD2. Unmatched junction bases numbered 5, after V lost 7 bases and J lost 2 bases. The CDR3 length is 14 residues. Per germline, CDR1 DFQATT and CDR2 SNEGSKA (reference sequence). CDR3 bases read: TGCAGTGTAAGGACTAGCGGAACCTACAATGAG. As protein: CSVRTSGTYNE. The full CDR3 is CSVRTSGTYNEQFF.

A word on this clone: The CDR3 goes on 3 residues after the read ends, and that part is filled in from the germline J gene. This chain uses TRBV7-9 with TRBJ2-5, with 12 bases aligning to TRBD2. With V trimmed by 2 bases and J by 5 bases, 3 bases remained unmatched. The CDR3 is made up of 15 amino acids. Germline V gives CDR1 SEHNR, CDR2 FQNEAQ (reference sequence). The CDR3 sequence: CASSLRLAGGETQYF. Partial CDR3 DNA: TGTGCCAGCAGCTTACGGCTAGCGGGAGGGGAGACC. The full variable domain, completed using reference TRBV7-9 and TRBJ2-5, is DTGVSQNPRHKITKRGQNVTFRCDPISEHNRLYWYRQTLGQGPEFLTYFQNEAQLEKSRLLSDRFSAERPKGSFSTLEIQRTEQGDSAMYLCASSLRLAGGETQYFGPGTRLLVL.

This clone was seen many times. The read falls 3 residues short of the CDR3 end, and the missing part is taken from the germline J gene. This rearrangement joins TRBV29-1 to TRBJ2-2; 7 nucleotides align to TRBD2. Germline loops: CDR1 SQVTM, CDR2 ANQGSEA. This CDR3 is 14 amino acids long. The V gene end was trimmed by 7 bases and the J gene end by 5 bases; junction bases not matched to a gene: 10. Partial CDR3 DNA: TGCAGCGCGGGGTCTAGCGGCCCTACCGGGGAG. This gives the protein CSAGSSGPTGE. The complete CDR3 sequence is CSAGSSGPTGELFF.

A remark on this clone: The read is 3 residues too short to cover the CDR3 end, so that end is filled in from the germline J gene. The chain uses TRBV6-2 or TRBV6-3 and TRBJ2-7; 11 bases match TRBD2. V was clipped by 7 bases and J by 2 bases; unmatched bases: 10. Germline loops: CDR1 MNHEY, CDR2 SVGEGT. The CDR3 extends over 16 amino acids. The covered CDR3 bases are TGTGCCAGCACCTCAACGGGTAGCGGGAGGGCCTACGAG. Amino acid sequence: CASTSTGSGRAYE. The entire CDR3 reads CASTSTGSGRAYEQYF.

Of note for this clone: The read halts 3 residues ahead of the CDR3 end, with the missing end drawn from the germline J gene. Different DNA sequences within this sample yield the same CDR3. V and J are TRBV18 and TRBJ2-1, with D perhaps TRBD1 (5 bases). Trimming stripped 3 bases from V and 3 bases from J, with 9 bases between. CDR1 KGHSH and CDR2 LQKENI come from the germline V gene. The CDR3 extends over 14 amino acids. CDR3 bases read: TGTGCCAGCTCACCGGGGCTAGACTACAATGAG. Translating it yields CASSPGLDYNE. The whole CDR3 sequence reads CASSPGLDYNEQFF.

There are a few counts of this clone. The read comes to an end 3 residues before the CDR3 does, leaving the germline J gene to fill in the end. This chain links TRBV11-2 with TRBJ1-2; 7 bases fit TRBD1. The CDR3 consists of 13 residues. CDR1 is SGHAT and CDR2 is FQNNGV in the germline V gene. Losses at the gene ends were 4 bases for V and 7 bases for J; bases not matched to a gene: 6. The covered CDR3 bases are TGTGCCAGCAGCTCGGAACAGGGGACTGGC. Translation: CASSSEQGTG. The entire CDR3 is CASSSEQGTGYTF.

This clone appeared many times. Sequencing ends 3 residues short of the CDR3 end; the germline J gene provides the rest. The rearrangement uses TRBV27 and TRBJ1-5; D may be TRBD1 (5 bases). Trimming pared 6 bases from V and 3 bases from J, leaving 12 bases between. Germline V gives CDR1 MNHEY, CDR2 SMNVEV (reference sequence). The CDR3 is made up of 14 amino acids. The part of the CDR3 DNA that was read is TGTGCCAGCAGGCCAGGGAACCCCAATCAGCCC. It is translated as CASRPGNPNQP. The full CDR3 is CASRPGNPNQPQHF.

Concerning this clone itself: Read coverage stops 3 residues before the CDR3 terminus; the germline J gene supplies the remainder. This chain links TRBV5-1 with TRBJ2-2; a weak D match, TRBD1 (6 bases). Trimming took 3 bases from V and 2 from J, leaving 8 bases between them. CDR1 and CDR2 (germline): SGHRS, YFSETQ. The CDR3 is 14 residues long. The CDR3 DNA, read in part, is TGCGCCAGCAGCTGGACAGTAAACACCGGGGAG. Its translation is CASSWTVNTGE. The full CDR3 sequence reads CASSWTVNTGELFF.

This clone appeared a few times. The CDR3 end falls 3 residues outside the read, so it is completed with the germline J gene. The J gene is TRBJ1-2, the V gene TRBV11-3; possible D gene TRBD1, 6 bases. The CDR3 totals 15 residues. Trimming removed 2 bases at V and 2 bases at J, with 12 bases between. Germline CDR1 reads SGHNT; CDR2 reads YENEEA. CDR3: CASSLWGLRNYGYTF. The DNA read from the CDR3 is TGTGCCAGCAGCTTATGGGGGCTGCGGAACTATGGC. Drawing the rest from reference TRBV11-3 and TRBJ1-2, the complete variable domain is EAGVVQSPRYKIIEKKQPVAFWCNPISGHNTLYWYLQNLGQGPELLIRYENEEAVDDSQLPKDRFSAERLKGVDSTLKIQPAELGDSAVYLCASSLWGLRNYGYTFGSGTRLTVV.

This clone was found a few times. The CDR3: CASSYSDRLISYNEQFF. The sequenced CDR3 bases are TGTGCCAGCAGTTACTCGGACAGGTTAATCTCCTACAATGAG. The chain combines TRBV6-2 or TRBV6-3 with TRBJ2-1; TRBD1 matches 7 bases. Read sequence stops 3 residues before the CDR3 end, and the germline J gene provides the missing end. The CDR3 runs 17 residues. The V and J ends lost 0 bases and 0 bases, in that order; junction bases with no gene match: 5. Germline values: CDR1 MNHEY, CDR2 SVGEGT.